These 6 T cell receptor beta chains originate from one sample sequenced in a study of CD8+CD57+ T cells in acquired aplastic anemia. TCR beta VDJ and CDR3 profiling used genomic DNA as template. TCRdb recomputed calls from the reads with MiXCR, one row per CDR3 protein. The sample records around 230,000 distinct CDR3 sequences, over 55% being singletons. The sequenced sample was sorted CD4+, CD8+, or CD8+CD57+ T cells (not recorded which) from PBMCs. These receptors came from a human donor in good health.

This clonotype was found many times. The genes are TRBV5-8 and TRBJ2-5, with 7 bases lining up with TRBD1. Germline V gives CDR1 SGHTS, CDR2 YDEGEE. V lost 5 bases and J lost 5; bases outside the gene matches: 15. CDR3 length equals 16 residues. The CDR3 region is CASSSTGTDPRETQYF. The DNA for the CDR3 is TGTGCCAGCAGTTCTACCGGGACAGATCCTAGGGAGACCCAGTACTTC.

The gene calls are TRBV27 and TRBJ1-1; maybe TRBD1 (5 bases). The germline V gene encodes CDR1 MNHEY and CDR2 SMNVEV (reference sequence). The CDR3 has 12 amino acids. The V gene lost 5 bases and the J gene lost 8 bases, with 12 bases spanning the gap. The CDR3 nucleotides read TGTGCCAGCAGTCCCCCAGGGTCCGAAGCTTTCTTT. Its protein is CASSPPGSEAFF.

In its sample, this clonotype was seen many times. This chain links TRBV3-1 with TRBJ2-1; 9 nucleotides match TRBD2. The CDR3 totals 14 residues. The germline V gene encodes CDR1 LGHDT and CDR2 YNNKEL (reference sequence). The V segment lost 8 bases and the J segment 3 bases; nucleotides outside the gene matches: 5. The CDR3 coding sequence is TGTGCCAGCGGGAGGACTAGCGTCTACAATGAGCAGTTCTTC. Protein product: CASGRTSVYNEQFF.

The chain recombines TRBV20-1 with TRBJ1-1; possible D gene TRBD1, 5 bases. The germline V gene encodes CDR1 DFQATT and CDR2 SNEGSKA (reference sequence). This CDR3 has 12 amino acids. The CDR3 bases are TGCAAGATTGATAGGGGTCCCACTGAAGCTTTCTTT. This encodes CKIDRGPTEAFF.

This clonotype was counted a few times. CDR3 nucleotides: TGTGCCAGCAGCTTAACCCCCCGGACAGGGGAGAACACTGAAGCTTTCTTT. It encodes CASSLTPRTGENTEAFF. This sequence joins TRBV7-8 and TRBJ1-1, with 9 bases identical to TRBD1. J lost 1 base, V lost 2 bases, and 8 bases had no gene match. The V gene's germline CDR1 is SGHVS and CDR2 FQNEAQ. The CDR3 sequence is 17 residues long.

This clonotype was recorded many times. The J gene is TRBJ1-5, the V gene TRBV12-3 or TRBV12-4; D gene uncertain. The CDR3 extends over 14 amino acids. Trimming left V 0 bases short and J 5 bases short, with 8 bases between. The CDR3 is CASSLAPGYQPQHF. CDR3 bases: TGTGCCAGCAGTTTAGCGCCAGGATATCAGCCCCAGCATTTT.